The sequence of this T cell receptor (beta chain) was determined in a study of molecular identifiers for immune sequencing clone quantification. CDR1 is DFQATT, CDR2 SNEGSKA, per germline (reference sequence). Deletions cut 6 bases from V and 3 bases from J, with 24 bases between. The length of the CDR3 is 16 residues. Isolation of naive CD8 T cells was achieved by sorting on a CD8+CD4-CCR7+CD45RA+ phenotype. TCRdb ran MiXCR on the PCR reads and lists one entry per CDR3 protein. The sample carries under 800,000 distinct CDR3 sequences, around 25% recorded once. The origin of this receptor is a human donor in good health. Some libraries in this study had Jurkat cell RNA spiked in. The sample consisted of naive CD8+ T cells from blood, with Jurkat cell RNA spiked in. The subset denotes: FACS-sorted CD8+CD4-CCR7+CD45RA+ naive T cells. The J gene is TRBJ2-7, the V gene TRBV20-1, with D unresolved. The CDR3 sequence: CSAAQLLTGHGYEQYF. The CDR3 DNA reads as TGCAGTGCCGCACAACTCTTGACGGGCCATGGCTACGAGCAGTACTTC.